This T cell receptor beta chain appears in the sequencing data of a study of T cell responses to AZD1222 COVID-19 vaccine. Study-wide points: Across the whole spike, CD4 TCRs peaked at regions 160-218 and 743-854. A reported finding is that nearly half of spike-specific TCRs target unmutated variant regions.

Profiling relied on immunoSEQ multiplex PCR, and the TCRdb table lists in-frame clones only, not all of them. Of some 130,000 clones in the sample, approximately 91% were seen once. Turning to this clone: What it recognizes is unknown.

The germline V and J ends were trimmed by 3 bases and 5 bases, with 9 bases remaining between them. CDR3 length: 12 amino acids. Germline assignment: CDR1 SQVTM and CDR2 ANQGSEA. The chain combines TRBV29-1 with TRBJ2-3; a possible D gene is TRBD2 (5 bases). Sequenced material: peripheral blood, taken 28 days after the second AZD1222 dose. The sequence was collected from an adult who received the AZD1222 COVID-19 vaccine. The CDR3, as DNA: TGCAGCGTTGAGGGCCGGGGAGATACGCAGTATTTT. Amino acid sequence: CSVEGRGDTQYF.